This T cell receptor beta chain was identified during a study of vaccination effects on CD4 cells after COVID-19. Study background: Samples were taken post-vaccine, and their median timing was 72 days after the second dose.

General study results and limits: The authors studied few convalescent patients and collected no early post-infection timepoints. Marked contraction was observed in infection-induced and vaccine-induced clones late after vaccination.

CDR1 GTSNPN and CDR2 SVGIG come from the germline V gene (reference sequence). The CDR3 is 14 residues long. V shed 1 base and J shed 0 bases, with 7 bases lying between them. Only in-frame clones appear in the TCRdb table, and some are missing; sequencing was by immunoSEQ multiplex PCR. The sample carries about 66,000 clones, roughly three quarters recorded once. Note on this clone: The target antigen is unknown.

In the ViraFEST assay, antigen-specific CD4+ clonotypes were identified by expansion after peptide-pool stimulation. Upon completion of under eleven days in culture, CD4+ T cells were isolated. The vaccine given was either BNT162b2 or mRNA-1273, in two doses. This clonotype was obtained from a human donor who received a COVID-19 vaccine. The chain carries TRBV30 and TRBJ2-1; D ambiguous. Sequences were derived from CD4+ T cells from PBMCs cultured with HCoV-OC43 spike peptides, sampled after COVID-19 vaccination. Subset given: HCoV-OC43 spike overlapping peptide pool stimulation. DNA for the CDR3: TGTGCCTGGAGTGAGGGTGGCTCCTACAATGAGCAGTTCTTC. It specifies CAWSEGGSYNEQFF.